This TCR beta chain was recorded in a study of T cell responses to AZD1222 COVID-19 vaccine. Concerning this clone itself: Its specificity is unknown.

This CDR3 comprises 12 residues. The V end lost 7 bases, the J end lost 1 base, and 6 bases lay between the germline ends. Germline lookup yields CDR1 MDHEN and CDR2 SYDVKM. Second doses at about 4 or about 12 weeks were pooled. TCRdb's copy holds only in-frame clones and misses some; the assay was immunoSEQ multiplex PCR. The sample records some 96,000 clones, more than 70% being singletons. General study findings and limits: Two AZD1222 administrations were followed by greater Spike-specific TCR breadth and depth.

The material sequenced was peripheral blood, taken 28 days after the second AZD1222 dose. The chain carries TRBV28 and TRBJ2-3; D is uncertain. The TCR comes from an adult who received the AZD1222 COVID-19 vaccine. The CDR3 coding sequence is TGTGCCAGCAAGGTTGGCACAGATACGCAGTATTTT. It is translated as CASKVGTDTQYF.